This T cell receptor (beta chain) stems from a study of blood T cell repertoires in COVID-19. The overall study: COVID-19 samples, acute and convalescent, were from the United States, Italy and Spain. In each case, the material was cDNA or gDNA derived from T cells, B-cell-depleted T cells, or PBMCs.

Per germline, CDR1 LNHDA and CDR2 SQIVND (reference sequence). This CDR3 contains 14 residues. V lost 8 bases, J lost 2 bases, and 15 bases lay in between. In the authors' methods: Researchers report that nucleated cell counts were estimated from reference gene primer amplification. The table came from immunoSEQ multiplex PCR; TCRdb's copy has only in-frame clones and leaves some out. The DNA gave D and trimming, while V, J and clone size come from that table. This table has 200,000 to 300,000 clones, over 80% appearing once. The source of this sequence is a human donor in a cohort sampled during active COVID-19. The gene calls are TRBV19 and TRBJ1-1; tentatively, D is TRBD1 (6 bases). The sample consisted of peripheral blood. For the CDR3, the DNA is TGTGCCAGTTTTACACAGGGTTCTAACACTGAAGCTTTCTTT. It specifies CASFTQGSNTEAFF.